This TCR beta chain was recovered during a study of control samples from healthy donors and cancer patients (TCRdb year 2020). Of note for this clone: Which antigen it targets is not known. No base-level quality is on record; no much larger clone is a single base apart.

Libraries came from the immunoSEQ multiplex PCR assay. This is the immuneACCESS table as TCRdb keeps it, with only in-frame sequences that have V and J called. A part of the clones is gone; compared with another copy, unresolved V genes explain less than half, and the rest is unexplained. A total of about 130,000 clones appear in this sample, 75% to 95% of them only once. 2% to 3% of the sample is held by the ten biggest clonotypes. V is pared back by 6 bases and J by 6 bases, with 8 bases lying between the germline termini. Measured from the cysteine to the phenylalanine, the CDR3 is 11 residues long. Of the read, only the CDR3 DNA is kept; its 33 bases are in frame from base 1. The germline V gene supplies CDR1 SNHLY and CDR2 FYNNEI.

The chain was built from TRBV2 and TRBJ1-2, with no confidently assigned D gene. The sample comprised blood. The receptor was derived from a man aged 18 to 35 in good health. At the DNA level, the sequence is TGTGCCAGCAGCCGTATCGATGGCTACACCTTC. Translated, this is CASSRIDGYTF.